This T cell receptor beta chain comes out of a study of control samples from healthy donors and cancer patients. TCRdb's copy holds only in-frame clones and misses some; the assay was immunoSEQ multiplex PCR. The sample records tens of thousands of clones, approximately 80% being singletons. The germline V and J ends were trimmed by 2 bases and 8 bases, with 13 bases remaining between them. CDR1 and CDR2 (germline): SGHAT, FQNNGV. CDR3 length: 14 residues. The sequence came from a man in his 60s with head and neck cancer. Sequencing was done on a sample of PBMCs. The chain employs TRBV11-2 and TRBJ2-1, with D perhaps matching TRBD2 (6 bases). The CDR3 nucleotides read TGTGCCAGCAGCTTAACGCACGGAGGGGATGAGCAGTTCTTC. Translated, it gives CASSLTHGGDEQFF. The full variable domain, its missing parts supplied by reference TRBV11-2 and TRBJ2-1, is EAGVAQSPRYKIIEKRQSVAFWCNPISGHATLYWYQQILGQGPKLLIQFQNNGVVDDSQLPKDRFSAERLKGVDSTLKIQPAKLEDSAVYLCASSLTHGGDEQFFGPGTRLTVL.